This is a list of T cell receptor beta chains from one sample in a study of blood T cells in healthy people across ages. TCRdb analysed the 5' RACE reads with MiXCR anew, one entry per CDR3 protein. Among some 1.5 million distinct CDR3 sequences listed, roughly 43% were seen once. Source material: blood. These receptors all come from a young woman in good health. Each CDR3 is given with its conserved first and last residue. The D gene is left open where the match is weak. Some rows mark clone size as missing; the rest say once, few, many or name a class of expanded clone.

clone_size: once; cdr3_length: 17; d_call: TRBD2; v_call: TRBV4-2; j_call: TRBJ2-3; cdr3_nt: TGTGCCGGCAGCCAAGAAGGACTAGCGTCTAGCACAGATACGCAGTATTTT; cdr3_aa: CAGSQEGLASSTDTQYF
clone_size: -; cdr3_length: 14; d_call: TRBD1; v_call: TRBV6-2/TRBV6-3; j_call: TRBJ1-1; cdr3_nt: TGTGCCGGCAGGTCGACAGGGGGGTACACTGAAGCTTTCTTT; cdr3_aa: CAGRSTGGYTEAFF
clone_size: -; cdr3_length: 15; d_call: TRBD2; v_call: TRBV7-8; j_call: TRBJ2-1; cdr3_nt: TGTGCCAGCAGCTTAGAGCGGGGGTATTACAATGAGCAGTTCTTC; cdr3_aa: CASSLERGYYNEQFF
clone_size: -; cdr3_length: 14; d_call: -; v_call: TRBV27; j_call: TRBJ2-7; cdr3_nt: TGTGCCAGCAGCACAACCCTCCGATGGTACGAGCAGTACTTC; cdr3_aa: CASSTTLRWYEQYF
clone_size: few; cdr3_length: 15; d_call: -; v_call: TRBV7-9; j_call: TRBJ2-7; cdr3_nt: TGTGCCAGCAGCTCCCCCTCCCGTGAGGGTTACGAGCAGTACTTC; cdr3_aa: CASSSPSREGYEQYF
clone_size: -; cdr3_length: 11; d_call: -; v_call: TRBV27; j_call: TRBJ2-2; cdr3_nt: TGTGCCAGCAAAAGTCTAGGGGAGCTGTTTTTT; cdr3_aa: CASKSLGELFF
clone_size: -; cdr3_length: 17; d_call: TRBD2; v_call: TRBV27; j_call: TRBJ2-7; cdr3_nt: TGTGCCACCAAATGGCTACAAGGACTAGCGGGTACCTACGAGCAGTACTTC; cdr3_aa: CATKWLQGLAGTYEQYF
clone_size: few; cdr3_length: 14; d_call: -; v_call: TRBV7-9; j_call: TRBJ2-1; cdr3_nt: TGTGCCAGCAGCCCCATGACTGTTTACAATGAGCAGTTCTTC; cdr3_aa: CASSPMTVYNEQFF
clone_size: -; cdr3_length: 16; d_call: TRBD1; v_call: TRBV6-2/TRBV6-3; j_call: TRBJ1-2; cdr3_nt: TGTGCCAGCAGTTACGAGGAACAGGGGTGGATATACGGCTACACCTTC; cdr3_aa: CASSYEEQGWIYGYTF
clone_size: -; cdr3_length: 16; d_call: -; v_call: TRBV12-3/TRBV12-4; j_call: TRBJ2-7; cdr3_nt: TGTGCCAGCAGGACCGGGACCGCCAGCTCCTACAATGAGCAGTACTTC; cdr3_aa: CASRTGTASSYNEQYF
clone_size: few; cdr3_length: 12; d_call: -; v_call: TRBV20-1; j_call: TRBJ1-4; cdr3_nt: TGCAGTGCTCCGGACAGAATTGAAAAACTGTTTTTT; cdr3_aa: CSAPDRIEKLFF
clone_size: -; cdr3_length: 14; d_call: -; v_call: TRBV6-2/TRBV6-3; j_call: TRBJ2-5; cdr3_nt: TGTGCCAGCAGTTACGCGGGACTGCACAATGAGCAGTACTTC; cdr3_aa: CASSYAGLHNEQYF
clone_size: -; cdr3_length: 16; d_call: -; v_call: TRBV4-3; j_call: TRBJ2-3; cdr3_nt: TGCGCCAGCAGCCACTACGGGACTTTAGGGACAGATACGCAGTATTTT; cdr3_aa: CASSHYGTLGTDTQYF
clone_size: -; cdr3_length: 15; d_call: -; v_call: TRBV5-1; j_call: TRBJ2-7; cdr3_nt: TGCGCCAGCAGCTTGGCGTCCGCTACCTACAATGAGCAGTACTTC; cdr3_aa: CASSLASATYNEQYF
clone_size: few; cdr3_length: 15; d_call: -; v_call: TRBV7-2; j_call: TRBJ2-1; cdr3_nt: TGTGCCAGCAGCTTAGCTCTGGGCCACTACAATGAGCAGTTCTTC; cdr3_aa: CASSLALGHYNEQFF
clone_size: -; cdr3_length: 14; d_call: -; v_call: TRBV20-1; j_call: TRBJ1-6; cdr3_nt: TGCAGTGCTAGAGTAAGAGAAGTAAGATCACCCCTCCACTTT; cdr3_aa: CSARVREVRSPLHF
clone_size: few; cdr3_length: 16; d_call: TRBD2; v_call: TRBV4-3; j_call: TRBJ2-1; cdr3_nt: TGCGCCAGCAGCCCTAGCGGGGGGGGGAACTACAATGAGCAGTTCTTC; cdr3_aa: CASSPSGGGNYNEQFF
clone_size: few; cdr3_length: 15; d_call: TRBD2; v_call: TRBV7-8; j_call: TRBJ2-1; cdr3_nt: TGTGCCAGCAGCCCCGTAGCGGGAGTTCATAATGAGCAGTTCTTC; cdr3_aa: CASSPVAGVHNEQFF
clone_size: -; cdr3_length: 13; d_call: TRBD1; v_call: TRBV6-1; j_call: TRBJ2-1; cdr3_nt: TGTGCCAGCGCCGGGACAGGGTATAATGAGCAGTTCTTC; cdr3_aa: CASAGTGYNEQFF
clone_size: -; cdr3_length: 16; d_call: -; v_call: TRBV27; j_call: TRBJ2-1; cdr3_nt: TGTGCCAGCAGTACCCCACTACTCCGCTCCTACAATGAGCAGTTCTTC; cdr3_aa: CASSTPLLRSYNEQFF
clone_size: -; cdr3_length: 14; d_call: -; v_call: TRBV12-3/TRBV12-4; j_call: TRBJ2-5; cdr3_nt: TGTGCCAGCAGTCCCCGACGGTCCCAAGAGACCCAGTACTTC; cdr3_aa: CASSPRRSQETQYF
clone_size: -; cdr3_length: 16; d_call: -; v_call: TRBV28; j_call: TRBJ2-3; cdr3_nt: TGTGCCAGCAGTTTTTCTTGGACAGACCCCACAGATACGCAGTATTTT; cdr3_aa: CASSFSWTDPTDTQYF
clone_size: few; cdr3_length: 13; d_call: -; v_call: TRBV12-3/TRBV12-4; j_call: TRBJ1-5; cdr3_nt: TGTGCCAGTCAACCAGGACGGTATCAGCCCCAGCATTTT; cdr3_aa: CASQPGRYQPQHF
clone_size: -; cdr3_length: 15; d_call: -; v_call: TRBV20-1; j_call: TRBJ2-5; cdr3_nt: TGCAGTGCTAGAGATCTTCAGATCTTAAAAGCGACCCAGTACTTC; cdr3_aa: CSARDLQILKATQYF
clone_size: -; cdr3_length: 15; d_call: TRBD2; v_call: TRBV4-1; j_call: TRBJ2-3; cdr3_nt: TGCGCCAGCAGCCACGTTGGTAGCGGGATAGATACGCAGTATTTT; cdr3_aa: CASSHVGSGIDTQYF
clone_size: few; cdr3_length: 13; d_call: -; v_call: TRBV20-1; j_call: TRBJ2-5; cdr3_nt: TGCAGTGCTAGAGGAGGACGGAAAGAGACCCAGTACTTC; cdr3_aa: CSARGGRKETQYF
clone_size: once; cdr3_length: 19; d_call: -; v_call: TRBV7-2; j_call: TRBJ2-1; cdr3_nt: TGTGCCAGCAGCTCCGCACTTATATCGACTAACGGGAGTTGGAATGAGCAGTTCTTC; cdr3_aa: CASSSALISTNGSWNEQFF
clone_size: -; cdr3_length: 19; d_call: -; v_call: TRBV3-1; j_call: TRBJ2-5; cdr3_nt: TGTGCCAGCAGCCAAGATAAAGTAGGACGGGGAAGGCGCCAAGAGACCCAGTACTTC; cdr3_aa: CASSQDKVGRGRRQETQYF
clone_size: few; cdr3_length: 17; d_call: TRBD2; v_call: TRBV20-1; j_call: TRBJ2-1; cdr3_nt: TGCAGTGCTAGACCCAACCCACTAGCGGGAGAATCCAATGAGCAGTTCTTC; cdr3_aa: CSARPNPLAGESNEQFF
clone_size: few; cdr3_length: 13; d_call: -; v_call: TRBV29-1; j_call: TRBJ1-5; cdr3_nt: TGCAGCGTTGTCACAGGGTCCAGTCAGCCCCAGCATTTT; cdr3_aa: CSVVTGSSQPQHF
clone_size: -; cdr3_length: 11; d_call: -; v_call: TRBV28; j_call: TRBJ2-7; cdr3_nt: TGTGCCAGCAAAGGTACCTACGAGCAGTACTTC; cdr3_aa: CASKGTYEQYF
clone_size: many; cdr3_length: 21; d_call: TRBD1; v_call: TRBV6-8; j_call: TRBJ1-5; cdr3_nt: TGTGCCAGCAGTTACTCGATCTTAACCCCGGAGACAGGGGTCGGCAATCAGCCCCAGCATTTT; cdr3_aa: CASSYSILTPETGVGNQPQHF
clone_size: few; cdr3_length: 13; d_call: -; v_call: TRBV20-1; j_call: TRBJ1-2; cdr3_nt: TGCAGTGCTGTTGAGGGCAGGGTTTGTCGCTACACCTTC; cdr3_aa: CSAVEGRVCRYTF
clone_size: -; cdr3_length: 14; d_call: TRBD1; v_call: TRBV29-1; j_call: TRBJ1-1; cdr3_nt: TGCAGCGTCCACGGGCCGACAGGGGATCATTCAGCTTTCTTT; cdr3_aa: CSVHGPTGDHSAFF
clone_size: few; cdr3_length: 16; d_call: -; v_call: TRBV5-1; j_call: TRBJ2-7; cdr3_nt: TGCGCCAGCAGCTTGGGCCCGGGGGCGATCGGCTACGAGCAGTACTTC; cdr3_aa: CASSLGPGAIGYEQYF
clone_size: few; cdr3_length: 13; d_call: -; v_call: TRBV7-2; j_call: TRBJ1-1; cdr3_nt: TGTGCCAGCACCCGAACGATGAACACTGAAGCTTTCTTT; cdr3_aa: CASTRTMNTEAFF
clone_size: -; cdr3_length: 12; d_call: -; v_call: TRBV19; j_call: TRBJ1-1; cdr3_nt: TGTGCCAGTATGAGGAGTAGCACTGAAGCTTTCTTT; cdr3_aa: CASMRSSTEAFF
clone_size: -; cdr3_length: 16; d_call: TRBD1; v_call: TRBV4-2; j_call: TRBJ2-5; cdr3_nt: TGTGCCAGCAGCCAACGGCCGGGACAGCACCAAGAGACCCAGTACTTC; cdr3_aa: CASSQRPGQHQETQYF
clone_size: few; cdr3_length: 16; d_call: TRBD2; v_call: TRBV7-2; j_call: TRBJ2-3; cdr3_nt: TGTGCCAGCAGCTCCAGCGGGGGGCGAAACACAGATACGCAGTATTTT; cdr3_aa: CASSSSGGRNTDTQYF
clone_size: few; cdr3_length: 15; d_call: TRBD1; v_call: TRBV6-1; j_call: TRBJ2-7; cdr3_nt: TGTGCCAGCAGTGAATTCGGGGACAGCACCTACGAGCAGTACTTC; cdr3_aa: CASSEFGDSTYEQYF